This TCR beta chain appears in the sequencing data of a study of T cells in Graves' hyperthyroidism and ophthalmopathy (dated by TCRdb to the late 2010s). For the wider study: Peripheral blood was collected at initial diagnosis, before any treatment. To identify TCR V-J signatures that set the groups apart, the researchers used a discovery cohort of 100 patients, made up of roughly 45 with Graves' ophthalmopathy and about 60 with stable Graves' hyperthyroidism. Prospective prediction of ophthalmopathy was tested in an independent validation cohort consisting of about 20 hyperthyroidism patients and around 17 patients who later progressed to ophthalmopathy. The approximately 100 discovery patients were divided at random into training and test sets in a 7:3 ratio. In roughly six Graves' hyperthyroidism patients, the study also compared T-cell repertoires from thyroid tissue with T-cell repertoires from blood. Following sampling, methimazole starting at 30 mg daily was given to hyperthyroidism patients, and high-dose intravenous methylprednisolone was given to ophthalmopathy patients. The paper reports TCR Vbeta CDR3 sequencing of roughly 140 peripheral blood samples: some 44 ophthalmopathy, fewer than 85 hyperthyroidism and around 17 progressor patients. Overall results and qualifications from the work: No statistical method was used to fix the sample size in advance, and group allocation was not hidden from the investigators. In validation, the model predicted progression to ophthalmopathy a median of roughly 6.1 months before onset, with over 60% sensitivity and about 72% specificity. Most expanded thyroid clonotypes (frequency above 0.001) were also detected in blood, a finding suggesting that blood repertoires may reflect thyroid immune responses. In cross-validation, a model built on a 13 V-J signature told ophthalmopathy apart from stable hyperthyroidism with approximately 91% sensitivity and approximately 84% specificity, and in testing the same model reached 80%/75%.

The CDR3 has 14 amino acids, counting the end cysteine and phenylalanine. The sequence is cut down to CDR3 DNA, 42 bases in frame from base 1. The germline V gene provides CDR1 SGHTA and CDR2 FQGNSA. V loses 3 bases of germline sequence and J loses 1 base, and the interval between the two ends is 9 bases. In its sample, this clonotype comes out as medium-sized (0.01 to 0.1%). What this receptor recognizes is not known. There are no base qualities to consult, and no much larger clone falls within one base. A patient counted as having stable Graves' hyperthyroidism if no progression to ophthalmopathy occurred over 18 months of follow-up. The hyperthyroidism patients were between 18 and 65 years old and newly diagnosed, with a disease duration of less than 2 months. Patients with uncontrolled infections, other autoimmune diseases, pregnancy or lactation were excluded. Diagnoses were based on clinical symptoms, serum thyroxine and TRAb, thyroid ultrasound and orbital computed tomography. Ficoll-Paque density gradient centrifugation was used to isolate PBMCs from about 10 ml of fresh peripheral blood. Total RNA was extracted using Trizol reagent, and RNA quality was assessed on an Agilent 2100 Bioanalyzer.

TCR beta CDR3 regions were amplified from RNA transcripts. For the first round of RT-PCR on the TCR CDR3, the HTBI primer set was used together with the Qiagen OneStep RT-PCR kit. Libraries were constructed in a second round of multiplex PCR, after which size selection and purification were performed. The libraries were sequenced on an Illumina HiSeq2000 using paired-end 100 bp reads. The original methods were these. SOAPnuke was used to process the raw data, with reads discarded if the reads contained adapters or uncalled bases, had a mean Phred below 15, or lacked an exact constant-primer or identifier match. COPE v1.2.5 was used to merge the high-quality paired reads, and each unique nucleotide sequence was defined as a clonotype. MiTCR v1.1 was used to align the clonotypes against IMGT TRBV, TRBD and TRBJ reference segments. Only V-J combinations with frequency above 0.0001, covering approximately 99% of repertoires, were analysed. The TCS score was defined as the ratio of F50 (clonal expansion) to E x V (chaos), calculated using BLOSUM62-based TCRdist between CDR3 peptides within each V-J. Welch's t-statistics and random forest reduced fewer than 550 V-J features to fewer than 15, which were used in a naive Bayes classifier (R e1071). The raw public reads went through TCRdb reprocessing: fastp at Q25, MiXCR clone calling, in-frame beta chains kept. Merged by CDR3 protein, the rows form single entries marked with the most common genes and DNA. TCRdb's processing, not the authors' own work, is the source of the V and J calls. This sample holds 92,000 or so distinct CDR3 sequences; around 50% were observed only once. The ten largest make up 27% of the sample.

The material sequenced was blood. The chain couples TRBV7-2 to TRBJ1-1; a confident D gene designation cannot be given. This clonotype was obtained from a woman in her thirties or forties with Graves' hyperthyroidism. Read as DNA, the sequence is TGTGCCAGCAGCTTCGGACCGACGAACACTGAAGCTTTCTTT. The resulting protein is CASSFGPTNTEAFF.